This T cell receptor (beta chain) was sequenced during a study of cytomegalovirus exposure and HLA in healthy donors. The V end lost 4 bases, the J end lost 6 bases, and 12 bases lay between the germline ends. The CDR3 is 13 residues long. Germline V gives CDR1 LGHNA, CDR2 YNFKEQ. PCR primers comprised 60 Vbeta and 13 Jbeta primers. Measured with immunoSEQ multiplex PCR; TCRdb has only the in-frame clones, and not every one. The table includes 75,000 to 90,000 clones, around 73% detected once. The source of this sequence is a woman aged 40 to 50 in good health and CMV-seropositive. The sample taken for sequencing was PBMCs. The rearrangement joins TRBV4-2 to TRBJ1-2; no clear D gene. CDR3 loop: CASSRGRGDGYTF. The CDR3 DNA reads TGTGCCAGCAGCCGCGGGCGCGGGGATGGCTACACCTTC.